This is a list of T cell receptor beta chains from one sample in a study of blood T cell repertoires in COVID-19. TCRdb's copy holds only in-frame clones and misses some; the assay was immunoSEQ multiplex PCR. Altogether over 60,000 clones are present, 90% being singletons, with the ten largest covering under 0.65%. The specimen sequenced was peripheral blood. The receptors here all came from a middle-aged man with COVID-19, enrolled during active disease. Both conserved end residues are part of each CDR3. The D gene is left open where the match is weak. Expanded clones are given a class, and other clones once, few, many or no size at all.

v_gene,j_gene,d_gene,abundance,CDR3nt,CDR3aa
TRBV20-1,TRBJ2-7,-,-,TGCAGTGCTTCTGACACCTACGAGCAGTACTTC,CSASDTYEQYF
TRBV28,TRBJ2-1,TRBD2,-,TGTGCCAGCAACGTACTAGCGGGAGGGCCGGGGGCCCCTGAGCAGTTCTTC,CASNVLAGGPGAPEQFF
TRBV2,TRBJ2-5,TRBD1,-,TGTGCCAGCAGCGGTCGACAGGGGGAAGAGACCCAGTACTTC,CASSGRQGEETQYF
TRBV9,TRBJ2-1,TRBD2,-,TGTGCCAGCGGAGGGACTAGCGGCTCCTACAATGAGCAGTTCTTC,CASGGTSGSYNEQFF
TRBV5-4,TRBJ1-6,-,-,TGTGCCAGCAGTCCCGATGGAGGGGCGCGAGGCCACTTT,CASSPDGGARGHF
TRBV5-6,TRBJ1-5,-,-,TGTGCCAGCAGCTTGAGGGGGGGCGCGAGTGGCAATCAGCCCCAGCATTTT,CASSLRGGASGNQPQHF
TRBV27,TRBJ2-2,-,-,TGTGCCAGCAGGAGGATGGCGGGGATCAACACCGGGGAGCTGTTTTTT,CASRRMAGINTGELFF
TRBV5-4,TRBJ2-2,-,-,TGTGCCGGGCAGCATAAGAACACCGGGGAGCTGTTTTTT,CAGQHKNTGELFF
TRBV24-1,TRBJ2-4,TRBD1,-,TGTGCCACCAGTGATTCCGCGACAGGGGAGGCCAAAAACATTCAGTACTTC,CATSDSATGEAKNIQYF
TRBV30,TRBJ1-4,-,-,TGTGCCTGGACAGACACCCTCGGGGGAGAAAAACTGTTTTTT,CAWTDTLGGEKLFF
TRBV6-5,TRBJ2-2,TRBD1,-,TGTGCCAGCAGCTTAGGACAGGAGAACACCGGGGAGCTGTTTTTT,CASSLGQENTGELFF
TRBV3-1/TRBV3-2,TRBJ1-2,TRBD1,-,TGTGCCAGCAGCCAACAGGACAGGGAAGGGGGCTACACCTTC,CASSQQDREGGYTF
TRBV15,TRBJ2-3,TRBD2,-,TGTGCCACCAGCAGAGGACTAGCGGGAGTTTTAGATACGCAGTATTTT,CATSRGLAGVLDTQYF
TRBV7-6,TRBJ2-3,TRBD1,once,TGTGCCAGCAGCTTCCCGACAGGGCTCACAGATACGCAGTATTTT,CASSFPTGLTDTQYF
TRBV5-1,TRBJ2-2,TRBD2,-,TGCGCCAGCAGCTTAAGGCTAGCGGGATTATCGAACACCGGGGAGCTGTTTTTT,CASSLRLAGLSNTGELFF
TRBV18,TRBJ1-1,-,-,TGTGCCAGCTCACATCAGAACACTGAAGCTTTCTTT,CASSHQNTEAFF
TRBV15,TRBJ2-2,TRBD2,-,TGTGCCACCAGCCGAATAGAGTGGCTAGCGGCCGGGGAGCTGTTTTTT,CATSRIEWLAAGELFF
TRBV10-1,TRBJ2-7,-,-,TGCGCCAGCCCCTCGGGAACTATCGAGCAGTACTTC,CASPSGTIEQYF
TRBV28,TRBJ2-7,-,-,TGTGCCAGCAGTTTCGCCGACAGGTTCGTACACGAGCAGTACTTC,CASSFADRFVHEQYF
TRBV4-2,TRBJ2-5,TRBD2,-,TGTGCCAGCAGCCAACTTCTAGCGGGAAAGTTCGGAGAGACCCAGTACTTC,CASSQLLAGKFGETQYF
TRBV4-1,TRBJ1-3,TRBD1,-,TGCGCCAGCAGCCTACAATGGGGACAGGGCTCTGGAAACACCATATATTTT,CASSLQWGQGSGNTIYF
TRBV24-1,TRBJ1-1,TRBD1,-,TGTGCCACCAGAACAGGGGGTGACACTGAAGCTTTCTTT,CATRTGGDTEAFF
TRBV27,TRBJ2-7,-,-,TGTGCCAGCAGTTTATCTTCGGGAAATTATTACGAGCAGTACTTC,CASSLSSGNYYEQYF
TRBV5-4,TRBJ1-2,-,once,TGCGCCAGCAGCTTGGTGGGGGGGAGGGGCAACTATGGCTACACCTTC,CASSLVGGRGNYGYTF
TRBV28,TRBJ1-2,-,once,TGTGCCAGCAGTTTGACGGGAATTCGCGGAGGCTACACCTTC,CASSLTGIRGGYTF
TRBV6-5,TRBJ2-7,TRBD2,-,TGTGCCAGCAGTTACTCGGGACTAGCGGGATTATACGAGCAGTACTTC,CASSYSGLAGLYEQYF
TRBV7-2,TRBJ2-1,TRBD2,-,TGTGCCAGCAGCTTAGCGCCGGGACTAGGCGGAGAGCAGTTCTTC,CASSLAPGLGGEQFF
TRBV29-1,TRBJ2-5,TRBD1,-,TGCAGCGTCCTAGACAGGGCGAAGGAGACCCAGTACTTC,CSVLDRAKETQYF
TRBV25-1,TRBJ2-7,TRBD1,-,TGTGCCAGCGGACAGGGACCCTACGAGCAGTACTTC,CASGQGPYEQYF
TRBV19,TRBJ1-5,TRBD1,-,TGTGCCAGTAGTCTAAACAGGGGGATGAATCAGCCCCAGCATTTT,CASSLNRGMNQPQHF
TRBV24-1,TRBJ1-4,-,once,TGTGCCACCGGGGTGGTCCTCGGGGCTAATGAAAAACTGTTTTTT,CATGVVLGANEKLFF
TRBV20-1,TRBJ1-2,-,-,TGCAGTGCTAGAGGGCAATCGCAGGCCTCCTTC,CSARGQSQASF
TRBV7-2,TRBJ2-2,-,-,TGTGCCAGCAGCTTAGGCACACACACCGGGGAGCTGTTTTTT,CASSLGTHTGELFF
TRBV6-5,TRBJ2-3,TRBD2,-,TGTGCCTCCCAGGCGGGGGGCGTCACAGATACGCAGTATTTT,CASQAGGVTDTQYF
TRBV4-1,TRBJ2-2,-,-,TGCGCCAGCAGGCCCTTTGCGGGATCGAACACCGGGGAGCTGTTTTTT,CASRPFAGSNTGELFF
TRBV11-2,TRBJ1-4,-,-,TGTGCCAGCAGCTCCGGACAAGGAACTAATGAAAAACTGTTTTTT,CASSSGQGTNEKLFF
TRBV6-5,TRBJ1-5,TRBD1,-,TGTGCCAGCAGTTACTCGGGACAGCAACAGCCCCAGCATTTT,CASSYSGQQQPQHF
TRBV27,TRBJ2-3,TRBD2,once,TGTGCCAGCAGGGAAAGGACTAGCGGGAGGGCCGGAGATACGCAGTATTTT,CASRERTSGRAGDTQYF
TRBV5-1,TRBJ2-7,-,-,TGCGCCAGCAGCTTGGACAGGGAAGAGGGCGGCTACGAGCAGTACTTC,CASSLDREEGGYEQYF
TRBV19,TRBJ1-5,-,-,TGTGCCAGTAATGTGCGGTTAATGAAGTTAGATCAGCCCCAGCATTTT,CASNVRLMKLDQPQHF